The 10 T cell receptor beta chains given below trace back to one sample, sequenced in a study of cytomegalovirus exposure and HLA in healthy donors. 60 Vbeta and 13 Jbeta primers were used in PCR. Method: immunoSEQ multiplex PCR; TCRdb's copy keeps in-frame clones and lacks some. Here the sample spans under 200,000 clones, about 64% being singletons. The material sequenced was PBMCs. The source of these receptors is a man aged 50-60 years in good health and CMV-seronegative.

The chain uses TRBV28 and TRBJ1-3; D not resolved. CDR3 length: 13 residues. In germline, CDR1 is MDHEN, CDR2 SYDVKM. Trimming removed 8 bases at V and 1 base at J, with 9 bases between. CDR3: CASYQVSGNTIYF. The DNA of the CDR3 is TGTGCCAGCTATCAGGTTTCTGGAAACACCATATATTTT.

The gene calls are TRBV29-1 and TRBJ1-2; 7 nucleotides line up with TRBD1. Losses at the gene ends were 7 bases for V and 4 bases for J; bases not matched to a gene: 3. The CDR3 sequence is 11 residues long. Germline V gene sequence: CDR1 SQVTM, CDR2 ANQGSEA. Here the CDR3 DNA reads TGCAGCGGGGGACAGACCTATGGCTACACCTTC. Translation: CSGGQTYGYTF.

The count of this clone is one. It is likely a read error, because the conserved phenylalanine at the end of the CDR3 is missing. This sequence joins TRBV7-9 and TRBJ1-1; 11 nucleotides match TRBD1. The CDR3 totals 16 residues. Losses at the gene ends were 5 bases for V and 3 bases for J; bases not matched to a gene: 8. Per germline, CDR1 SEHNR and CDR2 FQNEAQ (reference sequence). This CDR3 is CASSTRDRGSDTEAFL. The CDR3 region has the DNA TGTGCCAGCAGCACCCGGGACAGGGGGTCGGACACTGAAGCTTTCCTT.

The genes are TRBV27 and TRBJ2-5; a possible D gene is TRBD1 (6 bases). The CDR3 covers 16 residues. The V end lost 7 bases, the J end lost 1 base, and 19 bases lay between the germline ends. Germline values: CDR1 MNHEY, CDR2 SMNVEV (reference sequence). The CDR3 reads CASTSLGAQGQETQYF. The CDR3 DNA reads TGTGCCAGCACTTCTCTCGGGGCACAGGGCCAAGAGACCCAGTACTTC.

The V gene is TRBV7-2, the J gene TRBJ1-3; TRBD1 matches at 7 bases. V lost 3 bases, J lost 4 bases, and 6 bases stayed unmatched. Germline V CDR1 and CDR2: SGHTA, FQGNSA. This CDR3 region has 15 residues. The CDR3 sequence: CASSLQQGSGNTIYF. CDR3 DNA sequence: TGTGCCAGCAGCTTGCAACAGGGGTCCGGAAACACCATATATTTT.

The CDR3 sequence is CASSLRGQGFGSPLHF. CDR3 DNA sequence: TGTGCCAGCAGCTTACGGGGACAGGGATTTGGTTCACCCCTCCACTTT. The V and J genes are TRBV5-6 and TRBJ1-6, with TRBD1 matching 9 bases. Germline trimming cut 2 bases from V and 9 bases from J; bases unmatched to any gene: 9. Germline V lookup: CDR1 SGHDT, CDR2 YYEEEE. The CDR3 has 16 residues. The full variable domain, its missing parts supplied by reference TRBV5-6 and TRBJ1-6, is DAGVTQSPTHLIKTRGQQVTLRCSPKSGHDTVSWYQQALGQGPQFIFQYYEEEERQRGNFPDRFSGHQFPNYSSELNVNALLLGDSALYLCASSLRGQGFGSPLHFGNGTRLTVT.

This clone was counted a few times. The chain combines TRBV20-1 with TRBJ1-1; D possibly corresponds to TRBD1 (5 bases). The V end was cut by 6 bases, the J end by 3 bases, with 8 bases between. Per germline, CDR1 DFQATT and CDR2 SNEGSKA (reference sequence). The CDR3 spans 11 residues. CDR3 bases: TGCAGTGCCAGGGAGGACACTGAAGCTTTCTTT. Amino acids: CSAREDTEAFF.

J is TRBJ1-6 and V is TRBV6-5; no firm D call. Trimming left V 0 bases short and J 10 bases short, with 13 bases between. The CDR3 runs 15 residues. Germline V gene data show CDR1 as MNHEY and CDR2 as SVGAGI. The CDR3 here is CASSYSVRGGSPLHF. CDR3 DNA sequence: TGTGCCAGCAGTTACTCTGTCCGGGGAGGGTCACCCCTCCACTTT.

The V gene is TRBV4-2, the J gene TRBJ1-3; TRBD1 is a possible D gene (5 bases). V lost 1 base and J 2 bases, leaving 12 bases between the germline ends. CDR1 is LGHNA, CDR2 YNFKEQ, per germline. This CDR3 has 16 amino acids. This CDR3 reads CASSQVTQATGNTIYF. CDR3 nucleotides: TGTGCCAGCAGCCAAGTGACACAGGCAACTGGAAACACCATATATTTT.

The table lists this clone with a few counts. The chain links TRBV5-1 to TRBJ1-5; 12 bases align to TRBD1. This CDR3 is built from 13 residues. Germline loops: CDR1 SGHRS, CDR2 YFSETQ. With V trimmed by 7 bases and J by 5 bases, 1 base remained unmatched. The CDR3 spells CASGDRGHQPQHF. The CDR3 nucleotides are TGCGCCAGCGGGGACAGGGGGCATCAGCCCCAGCATTTT.